This entry describes one T cell receptor (beta chain). No antigen is known for it. The sample is drawn from a study of vaccination and CD4 T cells after COVID-19. The wider study: The convalescents were made up of six males and four females, two of whom were Hispanic. Control cultures received a CEFX pool, an HIV-1 Nef pool, or no peptide.

Study findings and constraints: Vaccine-specific clones in convalescent patients were spike mono-reactive in 304 of 307 cases.

The Oncomine TCR Beta short-read assay was what sequenced the DNA obtained from cultured CD4+ T cells. Cultured CD4+ T cells were the source of extracted genomic DNA. MiXCR, run by TCRdb on the PCR reads, gives a single entry per CDR3 protein. There are approximately 8,200 distinct CDR3 sequences in the sample; roughly 60% occur only once, and about 26% lies in the top ten. Treatment denoted: approximately nine-day PBMC culture with coronavirus spike peptide pools or control peptides (ViraFEST assay). The CDR3 contains 15 residues. Germline CDR1 is LNHNV and CDR2 is YYDKDF (reference sequence). Trimming cost V 3 bases and J 5 bases; bases outside gene matches: 8.

V usage is TRBV15 and J usage is TRBJ2-7, with 9 bases identical to TRBD1. The TCR was taken from a human donor who had recovered from COVID-19. Sequencing input: CD4+ T cells from blood, cultured in vitro. DNA for the CDR3: TGTGCCACCAGCAGCCATGGGACAGGGTCTAACGAGCAGTACTTC. Residues: CATSSHGTGSNEQYF. Looking up the rest from reference TRBV15 and TRBJ2-7 gives the full variable domain: DAMVIQNPRYQVTQFGKPVTLSCSQTLNHNVMYWYQQKSSQAPKLLFHYYDKDFNNEADTPDNFQSRRPNTSFCFLDIRSPGLGDTAMYLCATSSHGTGSNEQYFGPGTRLTVT.